This TCR beta chain was documented in a study of blood T cell repertoires in COVID-19. Looking at the study overall: COVID-19 samples from acute and convalescent phases originated in the United States, Italy and Spain. PBMCs, B-cell-depleted T cells, or T cells were the source of the cDNA or gDNA that made up the material.

Original handling: Nucleated cell number was recorded as an estimate derived from reference gene primer amplification. Repertoires were generated with immunoSEQ multiplex PCR, while TCRdb's copy carries only in-frame clones and drops some. Clone size and the V and J calls come from that table; the DNA yielded D and trimming. The table includes over 120,000 clones, roughly 79% detected once. The clonotype was recovered from a human donor in a cohort sampled during active COVID-19. Sequencing was done on a sample of peripheral blood.

The CDR3 loop is CASSHGAYSYEQYF. Here the CDR3 DNA reads TGCGCCAGCAGCCATGGGGCTTACTCCTACGAGCAGTACTTC. This rearrangement joins TRBV4-3 to TRBJ2-7; possible D gene TRBD1, 5 bases. Per germline, CDR1 LGHNA and CDR2 YSLEER. The CDR3 extends over 14 amino acids. Deletions cut 3 bases from V and 0 bases from J, with 9 bases between.